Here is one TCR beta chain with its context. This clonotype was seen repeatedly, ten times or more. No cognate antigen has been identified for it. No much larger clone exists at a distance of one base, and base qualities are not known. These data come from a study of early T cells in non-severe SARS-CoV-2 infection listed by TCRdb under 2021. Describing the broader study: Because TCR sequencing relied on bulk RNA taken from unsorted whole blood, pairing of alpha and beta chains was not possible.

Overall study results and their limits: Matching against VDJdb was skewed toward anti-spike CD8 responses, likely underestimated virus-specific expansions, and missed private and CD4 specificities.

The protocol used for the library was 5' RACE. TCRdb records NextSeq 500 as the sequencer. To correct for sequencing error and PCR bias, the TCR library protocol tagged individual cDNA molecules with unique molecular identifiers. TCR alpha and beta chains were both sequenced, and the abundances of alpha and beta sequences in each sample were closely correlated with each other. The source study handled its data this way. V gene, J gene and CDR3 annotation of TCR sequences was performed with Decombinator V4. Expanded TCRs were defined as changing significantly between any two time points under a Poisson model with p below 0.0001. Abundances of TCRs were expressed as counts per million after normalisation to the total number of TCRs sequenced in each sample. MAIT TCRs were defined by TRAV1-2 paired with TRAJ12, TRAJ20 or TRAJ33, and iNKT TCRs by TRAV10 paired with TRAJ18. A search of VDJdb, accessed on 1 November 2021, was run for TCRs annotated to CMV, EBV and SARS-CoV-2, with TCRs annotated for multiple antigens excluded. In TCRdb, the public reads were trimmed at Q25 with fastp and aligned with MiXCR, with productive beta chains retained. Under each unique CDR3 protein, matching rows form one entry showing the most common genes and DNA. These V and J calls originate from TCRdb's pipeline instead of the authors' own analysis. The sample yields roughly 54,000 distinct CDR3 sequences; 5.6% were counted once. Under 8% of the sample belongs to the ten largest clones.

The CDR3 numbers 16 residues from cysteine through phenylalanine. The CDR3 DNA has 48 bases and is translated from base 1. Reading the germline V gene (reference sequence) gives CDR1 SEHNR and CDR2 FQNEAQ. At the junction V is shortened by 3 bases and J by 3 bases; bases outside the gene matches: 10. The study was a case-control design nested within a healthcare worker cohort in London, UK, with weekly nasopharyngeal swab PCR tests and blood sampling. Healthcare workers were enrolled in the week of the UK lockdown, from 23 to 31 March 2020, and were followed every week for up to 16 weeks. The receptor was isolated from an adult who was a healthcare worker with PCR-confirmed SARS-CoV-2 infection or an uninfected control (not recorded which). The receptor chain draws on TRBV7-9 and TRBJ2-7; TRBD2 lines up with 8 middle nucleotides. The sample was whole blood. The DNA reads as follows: TGTGCCAGCAGCTTCCAGGATGCGGGGGGACACTACGAGCAGTACTTC. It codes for CASSFQDAGGHYEQYF.